These 31 T cell receptor beta chains were sequenced from one sample in a study of shared T cell receptors in the human thymus. Measured with immunoSEQ multiplex PCR; TCRdb has only the in-frame clones, and not every one. Of around 65,000 clones in the sample, roughly 96% were seen once. Sample: thymocytes. Every receptor here comes from a human donor.

This clone was recorded only once. This chain links TRBV10-2 with TRBJ2-4, with D possibly matching TRBD2 (6 bases). This CDR3 comprises 18 residues. Germline lookup yields CDR1 WSHSY and CDR2 SAAADI. Trimming cost V 4 bases and J 2 bases, with 21 bases left between them. DNA of the CDR3: TGCGCCAGCAGTGGAACTCAGACTAGGAGGGACTCCAAAAACATTCAGTACTTC. This sequence encodes CASSGTQTRRDSKNIQYF.

This chain connects TRBV9 to TRBJ1-6; D gene uncertain. The CDR3 is made up of 17 amino acids. V lost 3 bases and J 13 bases, leaving 26 bases between the germline ends. Germline V gene sequence: CDR1 SGDLS, CDR2 YYNGEE. The CDR3 region is CASSATRLSDLFNPLHF. The CDR3 DNA follows: TGTGCCAGCAGCGCAACTAGGCTAAGCGACCTCTTTAACCCCCTCCACTTT.

The V gene is TRBV9, the J gene TRBJ2-7; unclear D gene. Trimming removed 2 bases from V and 2 bases from J, with 20 bases in between. The CDR3 spans 17 residues. Germline V gene lookup returns CDR1 SGDLS and CDR2 YYNGEE. The CDR3: CASSVPSLGPKPYEQYF. The CDR3 DNA follows: TGTGCCAGCAGCGTCCCCTCACTCGGACCGAAACCCTACGAGCAGTACTTC.

The rearrangement joins TRBV7-2 to TRBJ2-1; D unclear. The CDR3 is made up of 16 amino acids. V lost 2 bases to trimming and J lost 1 base, with 12 bases between them. Per germline, CDR1 SGHTA and CDR2 FQGNSA. The CDR3 reads CASSLKNLVSYNEQFF. CDR3 bases: TGTGCCAGCAGCTTAAAAAACTTGGTATCCTACAATGAGCAGTTCTTC.

The chain employs TRBV7-8 and TRBJ1-2; unclear D gene. The CDR3 is 13 residues long. The ends were cut back, 5 bases at V and 2 bases at J, with 9 bases in the middle. CDR1 is SGHVS and CDR2 is FQNEAQ in the germline V gene. CDR3 residues: CASSPVGNYGYTF. The CDR3 bases are TGTGCCAGCAGCCCCGTGGGAAACTATGGCTACACCTTC.

This clone was seen once. V usage is TRBV28 and J usage is TRBJ2-1, with 14 positions matching TRBD2. V lost 5 bases to trimming and J lost 0 bases; unmatched junction nucleotides: 9. Looked up from germline, CDR1 is MDHEN and CDR2 is SYDVKM. This CDR3 has 19 residues. The CDR3 spells CASSSGTSGGSSSYNEQFF. The CDR3 bases are TGTGCCAGCAGTAGCGGGACTAGCGGGGGTTCAAGCTCCTACAATGAGCAGTTCTTC. The full variable domain, rest sourced from reference TRBV28 and TRBJ2-1, is DVKVTQSSRYLVKRTGEKVFLECVQDMDHENMFWYRQDPGLGLRLIYFSYDVKMKEKGDIPEGYSVSREKKERFSLILESASTNQTSMYLCASSSGTSGGSSSYNEQFFGPGTRLTVL.

V is TRBV10-3 and J is TRBJ1-1, with no clear D. The CDR3 loop spans 12 amino acids. V was clipped by 6 bases and J by 10 bases, with 15 bases between them. Germline V gives CDR1 ENHRY, CDR2 SYGVKD. The CDR3 nucleotides read TGTGCCATCAGCGCCGCGGGGTTGGGAGCTTTCTTT. The encoded protein is CAISAAGLGAFF.

The chain is built from TRBV19 and TRBJ1-2; 9 positions agree with TRBD1. This CDR3 comprises 17 residues. J lost 3 bases, V lost 0 bases, and 8 bases had no gene match. Germline assignment: CDR1 LNHDA and CDR2 SQIVND (reference sequence). This CDR3 is CASSIDWNRDRDYGYTF. CDR3 bases: TGTGCCAGTAGTATAGATTGGAACCGGGACAGGGACTATGGCTACACCTTC.

V and J are TRBV6-5 and TRBJ1-5; 9 bases are a match to TRBD1. CDR3 size: 16 residues. Germline V gene sequence: CDR1 MNHEY, CDR2 SVGAGI. V gave up 4 bases and J gave up 6 bases; unmatched junction bases: 10. CDR3 loop: CASSSVGQGTGQPQHF. The CDR3 region has the DNA TGTGCCAGCAGTTCAGTAGGACAGGGGACGGGTCAGCCCCAGCATTTT.

Only one count was recorded for this clone. The chain joins TRBV27 to TRBJ2-5, with TRBD2 matching over 8 bases. Trimming took 5 bases from V and 1 from J; bases not matched to a gene: 6. The CDR3 contains 15 residues. CDR1 is MNHEY and CDR2 is SMNVEV in the germline V gene (reference sequence). The CDR3 loop reads CASSGRTSGQETQYF. The CDR3, as DNA: TGTGCCAGCAGTGGAAGAACTAGCGGCCAAGAGACCCAGTACTTC.

This sequence joins TRBV7-2 and TRBJ1-4, with TRBD1 matching 7 bases. This CDR3 is built from 17 residues. Trimming took 1 base from V and 6 from J; bases not matched to a gene: 11. Germline V gene sequence: CDR1 SGHTA, CDR2 FQGNSA. In nucleotides, the CDR3 is TGTGCCAGCAGCTTAGTGGACAATACAGGGGCCTATGAAAAACTGTTTTTT. It is translated as CASSLVDNTGAYEKLFF.

The chain joins TRBV15 to TRBJ1-2; D might be TRBD1 (6 bases). CDR3 length: 16 amino acids. Germline V gives CDR1 LNHNV, CDR2 YYDKDF (reference sequence). Trimming left V 1 base short and J 3 bases short, with 15 bases between. In nucleotides, the CDR3 is TGTGCCACCAGCAGAGTAAAGGGGGTAACCTACTATGGCTACACCTTC. Amino acids: CATSRVKGVTYYGYTF.

The chain has TRBV27 and TRBJ2-1, with TRBD2 matching 10 bases. J gave up 0 bases and V 7 bases, and 9 bases lay outside the gene matches. The CDR3 is 17 residues long. CDR1 is MNHEY, CDR2 SMNVEV, per germline (reference sequence). CDR3 sequence: CASTRVAGGRSYNEQFF. DNA for the CDR3: TGTGCCAGCACCCGAGTAGCGGGGGGTCGCTCCTACAATGAGCAGTTCTTC.

The chain employs TRBV5-4 and TRBJ2-7; 7 positions agree with TRBD1. V dropped 3 bases and J dropped 2; count of bases not matched to a gene: 8. The CDR3 has 15 amino acids. The V gene's germline CDR1 is SGHNT and CDR2 YYREEE (reference sequence). The CDR3 sequence is CASSSGTDLAYEQYF. For the CDR3, the DNA is TGTGCCAGCAGCTCTGGGACAGACCTTGCCTACGAGCAGTACTTC.

The chain employs TRBV5-8 and TRBJ1-6; D gene ambiguous. This CDR3 region has 16 residues. Germline V gene sequence: CDR1 SGHTS, CDR2 YDEGEE. Trimming stripped 0 bases from V and 7 bases from J, with 14 bases between. The CDR3 loop reads CASSLGHHTLNSPLHF. In DNA form, the CDR3 reads TGTGCCAGCAGCTTGGGGCACCACACCTTAAATTCACCCCTCCACTTT.

V usage is TRBV7-2 and J usage is TRBJ2-3, with TRBD2 identical over 8 bases. CDR1 SGHTA and CDR2 FQGNSA come from the germline V gene. V dropped 1 base and J dropped 2; count of bases not matched to a gene: 14. The CDR3 has 19 amino acids. The CDR3 here is CASSLVGGLAGRYTDTQYF. The CDR3 DNA sequence: TGTGCCAGCAGCTTAGTAGGGGGTTTAGCGGGGCGGTACACAGATACGCAGTATTTT.

The rearrangement links TRBV28 to TRBJ1-2; tentative D call: TRBD1 (5 bases). The CDR3 contains 15 residues. Germline V gene lookup returns CDR1 MDHEN and CDR2 SYDVKM. Trimming removed 7 bases at V and 1 base at J, with 16 bases between. CDR3 loop: CASTFDRTHNYGYTF. The CDR3 nucleotides read TGTGCCAGCACCTTCGACAGAACGCATAACTATGGCTACACCTTC.

The chain couples TRBV28 to TRBJ2-5; 9 bases agree with TRBD1. The CDR3 has 15 amino acids. With V trimmed by 7 bases and J by 4 bases, 10 bases remained unmatched. Per germline, CDR1 MDHEN and CDR2 SYDVKM. This CDR3 is CASTPPGQGGETQYF. For the CDR3, the DNA is TGTGCCAGCACCCCACCGGGACAGGGTGGAGAGACCCAGTACTTC.

This rearrangement joins TRBV11-2 to TRBJ1-1; possibly TRBD1 for D (5 bases). Germline V gives CDR1 SGHAT, CDR2 FQNNGV. V shed 0 bases and J shed 5 bases, with 16 bases lying between them. The CDR3 consists of 16 residues. The CDR3 loop is CASSLEGRDESTEAFF. In DNA, the CDR3 is TGTGCCAGCAGCTTAGAGGGAAGGGACGAGAGTACTGAAGCTTTCTTT.

The DNA of the CDR3 is TGTGCCAGCGGATTAATGGGCTCCACAGATACGCAGTATTTT. Translated: CASGLMGSTDTQYF. V usage is TRBV6-5 and J usage is TRBJ2-3, with D hard to call. Looked up from germline, CDR1 is MNHEY and CDR2 is SVGAGI. The CDR3 is 14 amino acids. V was cut by 8 bases and J by 2 bases, with 14 bases left in between.

The CDR3 DNA is TGTGCCAGCAGTAGCCTCCCGCTAGCGGGGGGGCTCGAACCCCACGAGCAGTACTTC. It translates to CASSSLPLAGGLEPHEQYF. The gene calls are TRBV27 and TRBJ2-7; 12 bases map to TRBD2. The V gene end was trimmed by 5 bases and the J gene end by 5 bases; junction bases not matched to a gene: 19. Germline V gives CDR1 MNHEY, CDR2 SMNVEV (reference sequence). This CDR3 is built from 19 residues.

The chain has TRBV4-3 and TRBJ1-2; D perhaps matches TRBD1 (5 bases). This CDR3 has 18 amino acids. Trimming pared 1 base from V and 6 bases from J, leaving 24 bases between. CDR1 and CDR2 (germline): LGHNA, YSLEER. The CDR3 reads CASSQGFMRTRGYHGYTF. Written as DNA, the CDR3 is TGCGCCAGCAGCCAAGGGTTCATGCGGACGCGGGGGTACCATGGCTACACCTTC.

The genes are TRBV6-6 and TRBJ1-6; TRBD1 is a possible D gene (6 bases). The V gene's germline CDR1 is MNHNY and CDR2 SVGAGI (reference sequence). This CDR3 has 15 residues. V was cut by 4 bases and J by 8 bases, with 15 bases left in between. The CDR3 here is CASSSYRDWDSPLHF. CDR3 coding DNA: TGTGCCAGCAGTTCCTACAGGGACTGGGATTCACCCCTCCACTTT.

As regards this clone: Germline and junction disagree at one end, which may indicate a read error. V and J are TRBV27 and TRBJ1-2; the match to TRBD1 covers 8 bases. This CDR3 contains 10 residues. Looked up from germline, CDR1 is MNHEY and CDR2 is SMNVEV (reference sequence). The CDR3 loop is CANLAGGLAF. CDR3 bases: TGTGCCAACCTCGCAGGGGGCTTGGCCTTC.

This clone was seen only once. The chain is built from TRBV6-1 and TRBJ2-3; D gene uncertain. This CDR3 comprises 12 residues. Trimming removed 2 bases at V and 4 bases at J, with 4 bases between. Germline assignment: CDR1 MNHNS and CDR2 SASEGT. CDR3: CASSERPDTQYF. As DNA, the CDR3 is TGTGCCAGCAGTGAAAGGCCAGATACGCAGTATTTT.

The rearrangement uses TRBV19 and TRBJ1-1; D is undetermined. From germline, CDR1 is LNHDA and CDR2 SQIVND (reference sequence). This CDR3 contains 16 residues. Trimming removed 0 bases from V and 2 bases from J, with 13 bases in between. The CDR3 here is CASSIEGYKRNTEAFF. The CDR3 DNA is TGTGCCAGTAGTATAGAAGGGTACAAAAGAAACACTGAAGCTTTCTTT.

The chain carries TRBV2 and TRBJ1-1; D perhaps matches TRBD1 (5 bases). There are 14 residues in the CDR3. CDR1 SNHLY and CDR2 FYNNEI come from the germline V gene. Trimming cost V 4 bases and J 2 bases, with 11 bases left between them. CDR3 in amino acids: CASSGTGLNTEAFF. CDR3 in DNA: TGTGCCAGCAGTGGGACGGGGCTTAACACTGAAGCTTTCTTT. Together with reference TRBV2 and TRBJ1-1, the CDR3 gives the full variable domain: EPEVTQTPSHQVTQMGQEVILRCVPISNHLYFYWYRQILGQKVEFLVSFYNNEISEKSEIFDDQFSVERPDGSNFTLKIRSTKLEDSAMYFCASSGTGLNTEAFFGQGTRLTVV.

The chain links TRBV6-1 to TRBJ1-4, with 7 bases identical to TRBD1. There are 10 residues in the CDR3. Germline-derived CDR1 and CDR2 are MNHNS and SASEGT. Unmatched junction bases numbered 4, after V lost 8 bases and J lost 13 bases. The CDR3 spells CASGTAGLFF. The DNA of the CDR3 is TGTGCCAGCGGGACAGCGGGACTGTTTTTT.

The J gene is TRBJ2-7, the V gene TRBV6-1; 10 nucleotides align to TRBD1. The germline gives CDR1 MNHNS, CDR2 SASEGT. The CDR3 consists of 14 residues. V lost 6 bases, J lost 3 bases, and 5 bases stayed unmatched. The CDR3 region is CASRTGTGVYEQYF. The CDR3 DNA reads as TGTGCCAGCAGGACCGGGACAGGGGTCTACGAGCAGTACTTC.

The chain has TRBV25-1 and TRBJ2-2; 9 bases are shared with TRBD1. The CDR3 is made up of 16 amino acids. The ends lost 4 bases at V and 4 bases at J; junction bases unmatched: 7. CDR1 and CDR2 from the germline V gene are MGHDK and SYGVNS. Here the CDR3 reads CASSATGGAGTGELFF. CDR3 sequence (DNA): TGTGCCAGCAGTGCTACAGGGGGCGCAGGCACCGGGGAGCTGTTTTTT.

The chain has TRBV2 and TRBJ1-2; D perhaps matches TRBD1 (5 bases). Germline CDR1 reads SNHLY; CDR2 reads FYNNEI. V lost 8 bases, J lost 6 bases, and 16 bases lay in between. This CDR3 spans 13 amino acids. CDR3 DNA sequence: TGTGCCAGCTTGTCCGGGACCTCCGATGGCTACACCTTC. Its translation is CASLSGTSDGYTF. The full variable domain, in which reference TRBV2 and TRBJ1-2 provide the parts outside the CDR3, is EPEVTQTPSHQVTQMGQEVILRCVPISNHLYFYWYRQILGQKVEFLVSFYNNEISEKSEIFDDQFSVERPDGSNFTLKIRSTKLEDSAMYFCASLSGTSDGYTFGSGTRLTVV.